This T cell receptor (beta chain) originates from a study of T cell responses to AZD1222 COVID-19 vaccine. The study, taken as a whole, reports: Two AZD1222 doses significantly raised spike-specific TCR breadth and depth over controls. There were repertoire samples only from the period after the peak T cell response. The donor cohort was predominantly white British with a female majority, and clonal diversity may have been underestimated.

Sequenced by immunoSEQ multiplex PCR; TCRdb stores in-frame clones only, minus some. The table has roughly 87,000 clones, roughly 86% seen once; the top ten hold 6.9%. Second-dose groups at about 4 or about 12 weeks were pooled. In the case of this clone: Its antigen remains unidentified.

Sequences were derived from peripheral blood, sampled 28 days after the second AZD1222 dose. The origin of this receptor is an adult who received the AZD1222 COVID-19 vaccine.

The CDR3 DNA sequence: TGTGCCAGCAGCTCCTCTAGGTTGGGACGGACTTCCTACGAGCAGTACTTC. Translating gives CASSSSRLGRTSYEQYF. The V and J genes are TRBV13 and TRBJ2-7; D tentatively reads TRBD1 or TRBD2 (5 bases each). V dropped 4 bases and J dropped 1 base, with 20 bases sitting between them. Germline V gives CDR1 PRHDT, CDR2 FYEKMQ (reference sequence). The CDR3 runs 17 residues.